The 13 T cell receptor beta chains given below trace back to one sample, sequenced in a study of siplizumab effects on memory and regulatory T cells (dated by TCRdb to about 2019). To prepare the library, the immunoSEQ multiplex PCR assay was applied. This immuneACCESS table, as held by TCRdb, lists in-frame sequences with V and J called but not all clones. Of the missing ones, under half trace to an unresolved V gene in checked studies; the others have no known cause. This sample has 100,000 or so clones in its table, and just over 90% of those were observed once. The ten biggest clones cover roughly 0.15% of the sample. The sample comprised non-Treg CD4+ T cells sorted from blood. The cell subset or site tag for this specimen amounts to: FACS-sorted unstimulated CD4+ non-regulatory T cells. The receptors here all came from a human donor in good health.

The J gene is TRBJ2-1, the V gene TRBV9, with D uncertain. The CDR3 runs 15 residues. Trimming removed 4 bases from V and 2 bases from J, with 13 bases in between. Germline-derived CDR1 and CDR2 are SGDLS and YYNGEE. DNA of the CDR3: TGTGCCAGCAGCAACGGAGCGACACCCTACAATGAGCAGTTCTTC. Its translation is CASSNGATPYNEQFF.

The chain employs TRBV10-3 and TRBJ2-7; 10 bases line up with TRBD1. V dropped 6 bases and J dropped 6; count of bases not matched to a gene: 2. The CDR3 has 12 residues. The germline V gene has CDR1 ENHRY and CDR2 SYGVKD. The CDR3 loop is CAIRGTGAEQYF. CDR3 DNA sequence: TGTGCCATCAGGGGGACAGGGGCCGAGCAGTACTTC.

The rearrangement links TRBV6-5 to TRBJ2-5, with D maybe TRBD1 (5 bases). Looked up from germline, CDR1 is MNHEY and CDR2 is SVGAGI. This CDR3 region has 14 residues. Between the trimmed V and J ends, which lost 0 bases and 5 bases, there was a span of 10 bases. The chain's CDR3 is CASSYSTGRETQYF. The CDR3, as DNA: TGTGCCAGCAGTTACTCCACAGGCCGGGAGACCCAGTACTTC.

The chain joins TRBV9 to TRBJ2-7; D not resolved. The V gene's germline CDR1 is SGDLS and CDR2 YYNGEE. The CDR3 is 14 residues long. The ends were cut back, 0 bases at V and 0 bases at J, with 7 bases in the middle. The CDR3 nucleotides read TGTGCCAGCAGCGTAGGACTCCCCTCCTACGAGCAGTACTTC. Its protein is CASSVGLPSYEQYF. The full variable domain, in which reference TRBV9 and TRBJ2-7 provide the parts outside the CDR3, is DSGVTQTPKHLITATGQRVTLRCSPRSGDLSVYWYQQSLDQGLQFLIQYYNGEERAKGNILERFSAQQFPDLHSELNLSSLELGDSALYFCASSVGLPSYEQYFGPGTRLTVT.

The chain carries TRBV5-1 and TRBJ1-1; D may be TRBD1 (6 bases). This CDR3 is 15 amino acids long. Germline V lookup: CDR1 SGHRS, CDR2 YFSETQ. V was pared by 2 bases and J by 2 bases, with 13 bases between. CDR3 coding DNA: TGCGCCAGCAGCTTATTTCCGGACAGAAACACTGAAGCTTTCTTT. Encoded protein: CASSLFPDRNTEAFF.

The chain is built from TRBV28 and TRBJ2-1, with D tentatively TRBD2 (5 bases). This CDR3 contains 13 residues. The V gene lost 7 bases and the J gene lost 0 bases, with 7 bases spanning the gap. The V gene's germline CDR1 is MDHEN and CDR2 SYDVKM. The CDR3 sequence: CASIEGSYNEQFF. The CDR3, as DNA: TGTGCCAGCATTGAGGGCTCCTACAATGAGCAGTTCTTC.

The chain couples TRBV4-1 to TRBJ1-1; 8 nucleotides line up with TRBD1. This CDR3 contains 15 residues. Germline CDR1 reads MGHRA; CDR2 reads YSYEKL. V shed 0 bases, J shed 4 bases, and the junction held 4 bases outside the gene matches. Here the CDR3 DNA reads TGCGCCAGCAGCCAAGACAGGGGGCTCGTCACTGAAGCTTTCTTT. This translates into CASSQDRGLVTEAFF.

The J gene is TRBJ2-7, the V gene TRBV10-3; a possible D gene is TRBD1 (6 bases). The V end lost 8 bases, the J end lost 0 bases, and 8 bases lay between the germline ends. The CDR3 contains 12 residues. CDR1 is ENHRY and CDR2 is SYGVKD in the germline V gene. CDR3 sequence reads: CAIRDNSYEQYF. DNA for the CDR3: TGTGCCATCCGGGACAACTCCTACGAGCAGTACTTC.

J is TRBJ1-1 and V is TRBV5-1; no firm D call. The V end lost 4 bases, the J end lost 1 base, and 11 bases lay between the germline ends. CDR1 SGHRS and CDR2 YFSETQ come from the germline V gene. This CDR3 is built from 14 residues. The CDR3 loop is CASSNGLGNTEAFF. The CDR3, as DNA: TGCGCCAGCAGCAATGGTTTGGGGAACACTGAAGCTTTCTTT.

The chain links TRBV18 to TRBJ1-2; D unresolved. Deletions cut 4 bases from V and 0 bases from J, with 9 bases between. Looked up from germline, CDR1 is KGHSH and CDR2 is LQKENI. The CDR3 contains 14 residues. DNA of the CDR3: TGTGCCAGCTCACTGGACGGAACTAACTATGGCTACACCTTC. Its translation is CASSLDGTNYGYTF. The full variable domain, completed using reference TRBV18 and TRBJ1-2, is NAGVMQNPRHLVRRRGQEARLRCSPMKGHSHVYWYRQLPEEGLKFMVYLQKENIIDESGMPKERFSAEFPKEGPSILRIQQVVRGDSAAYFCASSLDGTNYGYTFGSGTRLTVV.

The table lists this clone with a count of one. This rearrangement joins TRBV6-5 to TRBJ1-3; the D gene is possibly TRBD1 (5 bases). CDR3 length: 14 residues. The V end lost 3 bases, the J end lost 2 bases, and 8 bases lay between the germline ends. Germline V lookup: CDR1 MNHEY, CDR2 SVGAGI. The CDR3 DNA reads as TGTGCCAGCAGTTATTGGGGACCTGGAAACACCATATATTTT. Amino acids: CASSYWGPGNTIYF.

The chain's CDR3 is CASFPPIRDQGYGYTF. CDR3 sequence (DNA): TGTGCCAGCTTCCCTCCAATTCGGGACCAGGGGTATGGCTACACCTTC. This chain links TRBV28 with TRBJ1-2, with D maybe TRBD1 (6 bases). The CDR3 is made up of 16 amino acids. The V gene lost 8 bases and the J gene lost 5 bases, with 24 bases spanning the gap. Germline V gene data show CDR1 as MDHEN and CDR2 as SYDVKM.

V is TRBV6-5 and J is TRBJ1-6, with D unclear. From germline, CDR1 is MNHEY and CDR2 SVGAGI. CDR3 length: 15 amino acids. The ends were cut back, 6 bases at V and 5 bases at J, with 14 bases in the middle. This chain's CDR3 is CASRPTLTHNSPLHF. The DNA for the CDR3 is TGTGCCAGCAGACCTACACTAACCCATAATTCACCCCTCCACTTT.